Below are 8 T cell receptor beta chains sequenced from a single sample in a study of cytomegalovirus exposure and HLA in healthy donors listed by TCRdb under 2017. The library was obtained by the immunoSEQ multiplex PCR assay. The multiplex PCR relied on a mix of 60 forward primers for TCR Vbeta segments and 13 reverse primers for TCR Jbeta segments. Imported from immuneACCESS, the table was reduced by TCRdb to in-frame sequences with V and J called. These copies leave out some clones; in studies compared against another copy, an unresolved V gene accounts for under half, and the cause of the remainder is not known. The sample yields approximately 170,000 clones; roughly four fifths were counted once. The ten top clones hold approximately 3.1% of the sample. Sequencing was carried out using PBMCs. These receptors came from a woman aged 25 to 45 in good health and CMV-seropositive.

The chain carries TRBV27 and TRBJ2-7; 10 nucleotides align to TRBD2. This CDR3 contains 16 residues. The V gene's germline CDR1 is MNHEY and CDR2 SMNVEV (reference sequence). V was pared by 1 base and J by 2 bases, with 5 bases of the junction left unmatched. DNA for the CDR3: TGTGCCAGCAGTTTATATTCGCTAGCGGGGGCCTACGAGCAGTACTTC. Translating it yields CASSLYSLAGAYEQYF.

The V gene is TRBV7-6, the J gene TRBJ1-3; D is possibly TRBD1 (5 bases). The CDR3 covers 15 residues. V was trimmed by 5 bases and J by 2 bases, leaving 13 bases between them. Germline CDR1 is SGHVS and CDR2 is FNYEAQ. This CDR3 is CASSPSLGAGNTIYF. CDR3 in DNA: TGTGCCAGCAGCCCTAGTTTAGGGGCTGGAAACACCATATATTTT.

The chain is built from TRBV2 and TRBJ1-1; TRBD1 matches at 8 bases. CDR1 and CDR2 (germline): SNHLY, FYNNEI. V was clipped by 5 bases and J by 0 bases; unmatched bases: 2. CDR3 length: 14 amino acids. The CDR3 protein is CASSRTGLNTEAFF. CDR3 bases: TGTGCCAGCAGTCGGACAGGGTTGAACACTGAAGCTTTCTTT.

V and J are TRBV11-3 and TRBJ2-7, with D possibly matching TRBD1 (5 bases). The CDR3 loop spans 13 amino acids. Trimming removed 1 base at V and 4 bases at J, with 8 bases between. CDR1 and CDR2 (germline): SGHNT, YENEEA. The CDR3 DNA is TGTGCCAGCAGCTTAGGATCAGGGTACGAGCAGTACTTC. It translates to CASSLGSGYEQYF.

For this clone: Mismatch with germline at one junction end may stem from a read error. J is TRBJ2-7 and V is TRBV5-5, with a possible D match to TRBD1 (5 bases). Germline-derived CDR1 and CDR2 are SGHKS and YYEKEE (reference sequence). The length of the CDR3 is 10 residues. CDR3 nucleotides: TGTGCCAGCAGCGACGGACACCCTCACTTC. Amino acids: CASSDGHPHF.

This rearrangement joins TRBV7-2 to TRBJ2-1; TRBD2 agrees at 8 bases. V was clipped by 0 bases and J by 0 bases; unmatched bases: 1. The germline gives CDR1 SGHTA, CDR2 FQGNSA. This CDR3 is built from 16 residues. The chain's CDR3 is CASSLASGTSYNEQFF. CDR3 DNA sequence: TGTGCCAGCAGCTTAGCTAGCGGGACCTCCTACAATGAGCAGTTCTTC.

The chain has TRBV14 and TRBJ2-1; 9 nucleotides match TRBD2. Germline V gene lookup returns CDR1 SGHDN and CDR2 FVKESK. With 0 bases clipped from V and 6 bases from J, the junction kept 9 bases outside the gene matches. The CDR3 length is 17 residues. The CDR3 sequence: CASSQDAAAGGPNEQFF. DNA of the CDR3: TGTGCCAGCAGCCAAGATGCGGCAGCGGGAGGCCCCAATGAGCAGTTCTTC. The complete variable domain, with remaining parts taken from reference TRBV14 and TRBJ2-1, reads EAGVTQFPSHSVIEKGQTVTLRCDPISGHDNLYWYRRVMGKEIKFLLHFVKESKQDESGMPNNRFLAERTGGTYSTLKVQPAELEDSGVYFCASSQDAAAGGPNEQFFGPGTRLTVL.

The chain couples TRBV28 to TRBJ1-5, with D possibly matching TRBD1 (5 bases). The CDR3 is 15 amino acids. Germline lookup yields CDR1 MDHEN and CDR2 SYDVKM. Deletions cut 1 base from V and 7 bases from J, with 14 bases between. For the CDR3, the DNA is TGTGCCAGCAGTTTATACTCAGGGATAGGGCAGCCCCAGCATTTT. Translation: CASSLYSGIGQPQHF. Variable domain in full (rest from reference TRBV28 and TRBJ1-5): DVKVTQSSRYLVKRTGEKVFLECVQDMDHENMFWYRQDPGLGLRLIYFSYDVKMKEKGDIPEGYSVSREKKERFSLILESASTNQTSMYLCASSLYSGIGQPQHFGDGTRLSIL.